Below, 14 T cell receptor beta chains from the same sample are listed, as sequenced in a study of cytomegalovirus exposure and HLA in healthy donors. PCR involved 60 Vbeta and 13 Jbeta primers. Clones were sequenced by immunoSEQ multiplex PCR, and TCRdb holds only the in-frame ones, with some missing. The repertoire holds around 100,000 clones, with approximately 71% as singletons. Sequencing was done on a sample of PBMCs. Source of these receptors: a woman aged 18-29 years in good health and CMV-seropositive.

The chain is built from TRBV19 and TRBJ1-2; weak D call: TRBD1 (5 bases). This CDR3 spans 15 amino acids. Germline assignment: CDR1 LNHDA and CDR2 SQIVND (reference sequence). The V gene lost 4 bases and the J gene lost 4 bases, with 16 bases spanning the gap. This chain's CDR3 is CASSTGRLRGYGYTF. CDR3 coding DNA: TGTGCCAGTAGTACCGGTCGCCTTAGGGGCTATGGCTACACCTTC.

The V gene is TRBV29-1, the J gene TRBJ2-1, with 13 bases fitting TRBD2. The CDR3 extends over 14 amino acids. Per the germline V gene, CDR1 is SQVTM and CDR2 is ANQGSEA. V gave up 3 bases and J gave up 6 bases; unmatched junction bases: 2. The CDR3 spells CSVEGLAGLNEQFF. CDR3 DNA: TGCAGCGTTGAGGGACTAGCGGGACTCAATGAGCAGTTCTTC.

The V gene is TRBV7-8, the J gene TRBJ2-3; D unclear. Germline CDR1 reads SGHVS; CDR2 reads FQNEAQ. V was pared by 1 base and J by 4 bases, with 9 bases between. The CDR3 is 14 amino acids. CDR3: CASSLETVADTQYF. As DNA, the CDR3 is TGTGCCAGCAGCTTAGAAACGGTGGCAGATACGCAGTATTTT.

This clone has just one count. The chain has TRBV7-3 and TRBJ1-1; D is possibly TRBD1 (5 bases). The ends were cut back, 2 bases at V and 8 bases at J, with 21 bases in the middle. Germline CDR1 SGHTA, CDR2 FQGTGA. This CDR3 is built from 16 residues. CDR3 amino acids: CASSLEAGPIGREAFF. The CDR3 DNA reads as TGTGCCAGCAGCTTAGAGGCAGGGCCTATTGGGAGGGAAGCTTTCTTT. Using reference TRBV7-3 and TRBJ1-1 for the parts outside the CDR3, the full variable domain is GAGVSQTPSNKVTEKGKYVELRCDPISGHTALYWYRQSLGQGPEFLIYFQGTGAADDSGLPNDRFFAVRPEGSVSTLKIQRTERGDSAVYLCASSLEAGPIGREAFFGQGTRLTVV.

The chain employs TRBV5-4 and TRBJ2-3; 13 positions match TRBD2. Germline CDR1 and CDR2: SGHNT and YYREEE (reference sequence). Unmatched junction bases numbered 3, after V lost 9 bases and J lost 2 bases. The CDR3 has 14 residues. CDR3 region: CANGLAGVTDTQYF. The CDR3 bases are TGTGCCAACGGACTAGCGGGGGTCACAGATACGCAGTATTTT.

This clone was seen a handful of times. The chain uses TRBV18 and TRBJ2-1; TRBD2 agrees at 9 bases. The germline CDR1 and CDR2 sequences are KGHSH and LQKENI. J was trimmed by 8 bases and V by 4 bases; bases with no gene match: 6. This CDR3 is 14 amino acids long. CDR3 sequence reads: CASSLGTSSHEQFF. The CDR3 DNA is TGTGCCAGCTCACTCGGGACTAGCTCCCATGAGCAGTTCTTC.

J is TRBJ1-5 and V is TRBV7-9; TRBD1 matches 7 bases. Per germline, CDR1 SEHNR and CDR2 FQNEAQ (reference sequence). The V segment lost 1 base and the J segment 2 bases; nucleotides outside the gene matches: 2. This CDR3 is built from 15 residues. CDR3 coding DNA: TGTGCCAGCAGCTTAGGAGGGGGCGGCAATCAGCCCCAGCATTTT. This codes for CASSLGGGGNQPQHF.

On this clone itself: Since no conserved phenylalanine or tryptophan closes the CDR3, a read error is the likely cause. The chain couples TRBV19 to TRBJ1-1; D might be TRBD1 (5 bases). The V and J ends lost 6 bases and 1 base respectively, with 12 bases between them. CDR1 and CDR2 from the germline V gene are LNHDA and SQIVND (reference sequence). The CDR3 length is 14 residues. Written as DNA, the CDR3 is TGTGCCAGTAGCCGCCGGGGGGGGAACACTGAAGCTTTCCTT. Translation: CASSRRGGNTEAFL.

V gene TRBV7-3 combines with J gene TRBJ2-1; 9 bases fit TRBD2. This CDR3 is built from 15 residues. CDR1 is SGHTA and CDR2 is FQGTGA in the germline V gene. The junction had 7 bases not matched to a gene; V was cut back by 5 bases and J by 5 bases. The CDR3 DNA follows: TGTGCCAGCAGCCCGTTGTCTAGCGGGAACAATGAGCAGTTCTTC. Protein: CASSPLSSGNNEQFF.

To note about this clone: Other DNA sequences in this sample translate to the same CDR3. The genes are TRBV7-9 and TRBJ1-1; possibly TRBD1 for D (5 bases). This CDR3 has 13 amino acids. V lost 6 bases to trimming and J lost 4 bases, with 12 bases between them. The germline CDR1 and CDR2 sequences are SEHNR and FQNEAQ (reference sequence). The CDR3 spells CASSFWGGTEAFF. CDR3 in DNA: TGTGCCAGCAGTTTTTGGGGGGGCACTGAAGCTTTCTTT.

This clone has a single count. The chain links TRBV14 to TRBJ2-7; D gene uncertain. Between the trimmed V and J ends, which lost 0 bases and 2 bases, there was a span of 11 bases. CDR1 and CDR2 from the germline V gene are SGHDN and FVKESK. This CDR3 comprises 15 residues. CDR3 DNA sequence: TGTGCCAGCAGCCAAGATGAGGCTTTGCCCTACGAGCAGTACTTC. As protein: CASSQDEALPYEQYF.

The rearrangement links TRBV28 to TRBJ2-3, with 7 positions matching TRBD2. Unmatched junction bases numbered 14, after V lost 7 bases and J lost 1 base. The CDR3 is 17 residues long. Germline values: CDR1 MDHEN, CDR2 SYDVKM. The CDR3: CASTPLWEGIGTDTQYF. The CDR3 coding sequence is TGTGCCAGCACTCCTCTTTGGGAGGGGATCGGCACAGATACGCAGTATTTT.

This chain connects TRBV4-2 to TRBJ2-5; 9 nucleotides line up with TRBD2. Losses at the gene ends were 5 bases for V and 2 bases for J; bases not matched to a gene: 9. The germline CDR1 and CDR2 sequences are LGHNA and YNFKEQ. The CDR3 contains 16 residues. CDR3 sequence: CASSKAGGTSQETQYF. The CDR3, as DNA: TGTGCCAGCAGCAAAGCGGGGGGCACCTCTCAAGAGACCCAGTACTTC.

The chain employs TRBV7-9 and TRBJ1-1; D unclear. From germline, CDR1 is SEHNR and CDR2 FQNEAQ (reference sequence). V lost 6 bases to trimming and J lost 4 bases, with 12 bases between them. This CDR3 contains 13 residues. CDR3 region: CASSRAPGTEAFF. As DNA, the CDR3 is TGTGCCAGCAGTCGTGCCCCGGGCACTGAAGCTTTCTTT.